The source of this T cell receptor beta chain is a study of PD-L1 blockade in urothelial cancer. Sampling of each patient yielded between 1 and 8 specimens, collected pretreatment and on-treatment. This clone was detected once. Produced via immunoSEQ multiplex PCR; TCRdb's table is partial and in-frame only. This sample has approximately 50,000 clones, with about 85% found just once. The V end lost 8 bases, the J end lost 8 bases, and 12 bases lay between the germline ends. Germline V gene data show CDR1 as MNHEY and CDR2 as SVGAGI. This CDR3 has 11 residues. This clonotype was obtained from a man aged 55-75 years with urothelial cancer. Here the sequenced sample was PBMCs, taken around atezolizumab (anti-PD-L1) treatment. This chain connects TRBV6-5 to TRBJ1-1; D remains ambiguous. The CDR3, as DNA: TGTGCCAGCCAGACGGACTTAGAAGCTTTCTTT. It specifies CASQTDLEAFF.